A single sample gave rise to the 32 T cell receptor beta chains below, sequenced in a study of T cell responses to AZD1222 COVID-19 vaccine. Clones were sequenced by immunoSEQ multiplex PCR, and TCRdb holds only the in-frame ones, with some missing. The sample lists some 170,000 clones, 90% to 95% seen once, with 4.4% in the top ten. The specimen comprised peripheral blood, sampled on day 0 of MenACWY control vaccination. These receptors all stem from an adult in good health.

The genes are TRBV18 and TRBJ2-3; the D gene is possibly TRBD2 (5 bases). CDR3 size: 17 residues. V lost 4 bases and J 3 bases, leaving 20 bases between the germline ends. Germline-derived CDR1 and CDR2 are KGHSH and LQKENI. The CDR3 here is CASSLAAGQIGTDTQYF. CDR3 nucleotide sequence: TGTGCCAGCTCACTTGCGGCGGGCCAGATCGGGACAGATACGCAGTATTTT.

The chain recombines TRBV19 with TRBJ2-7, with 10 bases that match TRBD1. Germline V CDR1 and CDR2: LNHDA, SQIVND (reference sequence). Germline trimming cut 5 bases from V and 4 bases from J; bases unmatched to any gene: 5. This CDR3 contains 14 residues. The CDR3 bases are TGTGCCAGTAGTGCGGGACAGGGGACTTACGAGCAGTACTTC. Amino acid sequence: CASSAGQGTYEQYF.

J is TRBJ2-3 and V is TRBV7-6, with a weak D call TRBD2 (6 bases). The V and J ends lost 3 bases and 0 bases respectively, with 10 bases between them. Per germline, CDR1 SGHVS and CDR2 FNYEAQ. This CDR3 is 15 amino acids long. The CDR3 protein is CASSFERVSTDTQYF. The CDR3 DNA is TGTGCCAGCAGCTTTGAGCGGGTCAGCACAGATACGCAGTATTTT.

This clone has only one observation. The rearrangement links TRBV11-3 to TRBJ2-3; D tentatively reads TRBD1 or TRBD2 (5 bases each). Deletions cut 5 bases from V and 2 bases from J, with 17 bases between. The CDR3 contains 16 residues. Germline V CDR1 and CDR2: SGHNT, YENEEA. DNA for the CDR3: TGTGCCAGCAGCGCAGAAACGGGGACGGCCACAGATACGCAGTATTTT. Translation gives CASSAETGTATDTQYF.

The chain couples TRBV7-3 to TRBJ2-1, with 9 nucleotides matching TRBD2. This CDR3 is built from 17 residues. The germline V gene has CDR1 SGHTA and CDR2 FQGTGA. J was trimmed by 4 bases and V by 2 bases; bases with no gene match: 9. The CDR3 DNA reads TGTGCCAGCAGCTTAGGGTCGCGGCGGGAGGGGTACAATGAGCAGTTCTTC. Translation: CASSLGSRREGYNEQFF.

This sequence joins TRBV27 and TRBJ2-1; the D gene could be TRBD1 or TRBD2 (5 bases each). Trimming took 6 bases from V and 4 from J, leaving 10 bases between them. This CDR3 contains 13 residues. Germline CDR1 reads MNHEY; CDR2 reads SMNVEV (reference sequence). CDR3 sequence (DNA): TGTGCCAGCAGCCTCGGGGCTTACAATGAGCAGTTCTTC. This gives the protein CASSLGAYNEQFF.

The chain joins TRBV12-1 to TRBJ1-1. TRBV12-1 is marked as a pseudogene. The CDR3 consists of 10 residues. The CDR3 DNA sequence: TGTGCCAGCAGCACCCCCGGGGCTTTCTTT. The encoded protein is CASSTPGAFF.

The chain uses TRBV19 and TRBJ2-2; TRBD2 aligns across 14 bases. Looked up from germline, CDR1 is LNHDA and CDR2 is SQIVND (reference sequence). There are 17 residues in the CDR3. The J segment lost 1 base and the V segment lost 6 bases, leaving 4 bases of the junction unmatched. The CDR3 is CASSSGTSGGNTGELFF. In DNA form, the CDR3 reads TGTGCCAGTAGCTCCGGGACTAGCGGGGGGAACACCGGGGAGCTGTTTTTT.

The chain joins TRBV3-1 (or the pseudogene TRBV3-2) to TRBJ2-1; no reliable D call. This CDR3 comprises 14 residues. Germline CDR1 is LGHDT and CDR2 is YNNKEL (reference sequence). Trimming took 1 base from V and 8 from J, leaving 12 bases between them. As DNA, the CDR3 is TGTGCCAGCAGCCAAGGGTTGTTATCCGATGAGCAGTTCTTC. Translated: CASSQGLLSDEQFF.

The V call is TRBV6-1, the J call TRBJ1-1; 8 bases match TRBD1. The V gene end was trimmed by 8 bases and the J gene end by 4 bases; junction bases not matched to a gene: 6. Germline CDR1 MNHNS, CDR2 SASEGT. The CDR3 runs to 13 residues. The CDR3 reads CASLRGPSTEAFF. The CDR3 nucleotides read TGTGCCAGCCTCAGGGGGCCGAGCACTGAAGCTTTCTTT.

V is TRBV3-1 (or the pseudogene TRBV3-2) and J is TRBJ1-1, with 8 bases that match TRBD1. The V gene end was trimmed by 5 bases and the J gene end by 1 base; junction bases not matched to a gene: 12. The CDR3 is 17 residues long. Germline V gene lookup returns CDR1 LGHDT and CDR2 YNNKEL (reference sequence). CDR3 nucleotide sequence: TGTGCCAGCAGCAGCCTGGGCCTTGGACAGGGGAACACTGAAGCTTTCTTT. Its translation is CASSSLGLGQGNTEAFF.

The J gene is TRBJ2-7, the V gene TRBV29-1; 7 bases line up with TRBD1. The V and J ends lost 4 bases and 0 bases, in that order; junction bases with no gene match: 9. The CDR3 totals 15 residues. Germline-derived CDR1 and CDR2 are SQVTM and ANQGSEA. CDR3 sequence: CSVGSGQAISYEQYF. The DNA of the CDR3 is TGCAGCGTTGGATCTGGACAGGCCATCTCCTACGAGCAGTACTTC.

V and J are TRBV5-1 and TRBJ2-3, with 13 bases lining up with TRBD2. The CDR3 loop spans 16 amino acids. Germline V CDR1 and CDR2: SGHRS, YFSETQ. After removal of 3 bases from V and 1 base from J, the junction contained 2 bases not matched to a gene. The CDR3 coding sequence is TGCGCCAGCAGCTATGGGACTAGCGGGGGCACAGATACGCAGTATTTT. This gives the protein CASSYGTSGGTDTQYF.

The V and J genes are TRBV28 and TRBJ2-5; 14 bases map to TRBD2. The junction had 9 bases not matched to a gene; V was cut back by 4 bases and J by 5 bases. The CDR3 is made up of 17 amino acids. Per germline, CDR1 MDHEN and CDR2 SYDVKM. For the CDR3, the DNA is TGTGCCAGCAGTTCCTACCCCCGACTAGCGGGAGGGGAGACCCAGTACTTC. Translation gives CASSSYPRLAGGETQYF. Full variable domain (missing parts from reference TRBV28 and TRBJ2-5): DVKVTQSSRYLVKRTGEKVFLECVQDMDHENMFWYRQDPGLGLRLIYFSYDVKMKEKGDIPEGYSVSREKKERFSLILESASTNQTSMYLCASSSYPRLAGGETQYFGPGTRLLVL.

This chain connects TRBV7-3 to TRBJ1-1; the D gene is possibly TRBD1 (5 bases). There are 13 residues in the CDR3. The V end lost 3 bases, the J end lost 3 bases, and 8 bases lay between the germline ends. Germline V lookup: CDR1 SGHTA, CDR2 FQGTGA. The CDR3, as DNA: TGTGCCAGCAGCTTCAGGGTGGACACTGAAGCTTTCTTT. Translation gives CASSFRVDTEAFF.

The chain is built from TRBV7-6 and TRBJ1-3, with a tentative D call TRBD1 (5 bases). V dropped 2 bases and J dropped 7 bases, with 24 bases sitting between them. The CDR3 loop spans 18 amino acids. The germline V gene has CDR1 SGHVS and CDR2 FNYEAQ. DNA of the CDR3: TGTGCCAGCAGCTTATTTGTCCCTCAAGACAGCTCCCGGAACACCATATATTTT. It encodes CASSLFVPQDSSRNTIYF.

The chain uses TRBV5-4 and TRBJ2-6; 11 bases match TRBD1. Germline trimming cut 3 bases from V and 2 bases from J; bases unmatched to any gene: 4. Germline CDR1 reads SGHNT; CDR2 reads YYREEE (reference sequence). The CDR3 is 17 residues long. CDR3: CASSSPGQGAGANVLTF. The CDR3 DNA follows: TGTGCCAGCAGCTCACCGGGACAGGGGGCTGGGGCCAACGTCCTGACTTTC.

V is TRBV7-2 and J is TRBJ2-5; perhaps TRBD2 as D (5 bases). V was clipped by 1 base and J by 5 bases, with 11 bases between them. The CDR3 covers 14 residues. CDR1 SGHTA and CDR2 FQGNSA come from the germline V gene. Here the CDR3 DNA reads TGTGCCAGCAGCTTAGAGAGGGTAGGCGAGACCCAGTACTTC. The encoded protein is CASSLERVGETQYF.

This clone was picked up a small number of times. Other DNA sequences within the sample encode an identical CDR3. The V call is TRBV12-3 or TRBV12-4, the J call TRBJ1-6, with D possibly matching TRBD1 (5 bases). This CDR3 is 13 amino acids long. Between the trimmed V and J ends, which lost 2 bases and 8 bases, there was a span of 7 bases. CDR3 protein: CASSLRGYSPLHF. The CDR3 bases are TGTGCCAGCAGTTTAAGGGGCTATTCACCCCTCCACTTT.

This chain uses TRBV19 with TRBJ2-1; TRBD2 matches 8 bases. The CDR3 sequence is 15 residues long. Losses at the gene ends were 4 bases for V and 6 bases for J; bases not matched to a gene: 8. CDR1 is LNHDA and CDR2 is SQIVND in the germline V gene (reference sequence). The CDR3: CASSTAALAGNEQFF. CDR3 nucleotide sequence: TGTGCCAGTAGTACCGCCGCCCTAGCGGGCAATGAGCAGTTCTTC. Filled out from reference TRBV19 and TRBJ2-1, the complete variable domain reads DGGITQSPKYLFRKEGQNVTLSCEQNLNHDAMYWYRQDPGQGLRLIYYSQIVNDFQKGDIAEGYSVSREKKESFPLTVTSAQKNPTAFYLCASSTAALAGNEQFFGPGTRLTVL.

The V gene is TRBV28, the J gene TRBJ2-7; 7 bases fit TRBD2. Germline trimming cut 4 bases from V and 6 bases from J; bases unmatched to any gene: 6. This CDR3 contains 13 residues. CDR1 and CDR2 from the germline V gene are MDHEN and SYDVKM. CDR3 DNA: TGTGCCAGCAGTTCTGCGGGAGTGGTCGAGCAGTACTTC. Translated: CASSSAGVVEQYF. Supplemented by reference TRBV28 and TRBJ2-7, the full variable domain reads DVKVTQSSRYLVKRTGEKVFLECVQDMDHENMFWYRQDPGLGLRLIYFSYDVKMKEKGDIPEGYSVSREKKERFSLILESASTNQTSMYLCASSSAGVVEQYFGPGTRLTVT.

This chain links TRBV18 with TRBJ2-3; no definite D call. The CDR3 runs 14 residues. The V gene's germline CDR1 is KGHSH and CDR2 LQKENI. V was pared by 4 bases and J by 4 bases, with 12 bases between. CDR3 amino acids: CASSLDLVADTQYF. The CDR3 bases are TGTGCCAGCTCACTTGACCTAGTGGCAGATACGCAGTATTTT.

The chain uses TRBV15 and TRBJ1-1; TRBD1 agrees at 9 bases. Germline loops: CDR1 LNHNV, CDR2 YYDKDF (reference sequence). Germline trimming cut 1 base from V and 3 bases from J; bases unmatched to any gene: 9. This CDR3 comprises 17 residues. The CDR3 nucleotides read TGTGCCACCAGCAGAGGTACAGGGGGCGTATCGGACACTGAAGCTTTCTTT. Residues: CATSRGTGGVSDTEAFF. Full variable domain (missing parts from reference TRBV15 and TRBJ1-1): DAMVIQNPRYQVTQFGKPVTLSCSQTLNHNVMYWYQQKSSQAPKLLFHYYDKDFNNEADTPDNFQSRRPNTSFCFLDIRSPGLGDTAMYLCATSRGTGGVSDTEAFFGQGTRLTVV.

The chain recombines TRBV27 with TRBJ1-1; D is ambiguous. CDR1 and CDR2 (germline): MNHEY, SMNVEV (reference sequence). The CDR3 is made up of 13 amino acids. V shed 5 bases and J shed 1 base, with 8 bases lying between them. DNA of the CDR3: TGTGCCAGCAGTCCACACACGAACACTGAAGCTTTCTTT. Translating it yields CASSPHTNTEAFF.

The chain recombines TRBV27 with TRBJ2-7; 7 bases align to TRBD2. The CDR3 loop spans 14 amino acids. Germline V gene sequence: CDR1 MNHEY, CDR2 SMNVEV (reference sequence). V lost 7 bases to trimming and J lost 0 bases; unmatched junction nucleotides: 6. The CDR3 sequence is CASTQSGASYEQYF. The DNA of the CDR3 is TGTGCCAGCACCCAAAGCGGGGCCTCCTACGAGCAGTACTTC.

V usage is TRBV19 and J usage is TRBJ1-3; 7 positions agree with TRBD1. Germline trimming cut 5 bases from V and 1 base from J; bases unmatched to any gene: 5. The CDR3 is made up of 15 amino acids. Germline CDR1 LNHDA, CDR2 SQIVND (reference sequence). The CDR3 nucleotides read TGTGCCAGTAGTCTAAAGACAGGGTCTGGAAACACCATATATTTT. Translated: CASSLKTGSGNTIYF.

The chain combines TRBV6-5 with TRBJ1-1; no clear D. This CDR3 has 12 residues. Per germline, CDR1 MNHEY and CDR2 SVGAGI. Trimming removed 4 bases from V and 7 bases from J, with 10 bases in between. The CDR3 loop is CASSSRHLEAFF. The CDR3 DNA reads TGTGCCAGCAGTTCAAGACACCTTGAAGCTTTCTTT.

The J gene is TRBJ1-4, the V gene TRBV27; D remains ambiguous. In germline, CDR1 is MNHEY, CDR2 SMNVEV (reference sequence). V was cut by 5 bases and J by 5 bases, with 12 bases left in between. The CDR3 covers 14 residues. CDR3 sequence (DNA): TGTGCCAGCAGTAAGGGTTGGGAAAATGAAAAACTGTTTTTT. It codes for CASSKGWENEKLFF.

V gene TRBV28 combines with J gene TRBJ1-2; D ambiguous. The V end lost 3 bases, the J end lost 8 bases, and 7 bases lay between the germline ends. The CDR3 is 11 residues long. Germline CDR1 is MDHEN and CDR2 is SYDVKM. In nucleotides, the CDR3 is TGTGCCAGCAGTTTCGGGCGCGGCTACACCTTC. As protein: CASSFGRGYTF.

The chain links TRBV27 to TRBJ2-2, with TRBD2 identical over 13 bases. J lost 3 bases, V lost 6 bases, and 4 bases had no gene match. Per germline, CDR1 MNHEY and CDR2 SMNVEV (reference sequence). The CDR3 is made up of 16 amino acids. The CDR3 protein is CASSWGLAGYTGELFF. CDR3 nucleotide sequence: TGTGCCAGCAGCTGGGGACTAGCGGGGTACACCGGGGAGCTGTTTTTT.

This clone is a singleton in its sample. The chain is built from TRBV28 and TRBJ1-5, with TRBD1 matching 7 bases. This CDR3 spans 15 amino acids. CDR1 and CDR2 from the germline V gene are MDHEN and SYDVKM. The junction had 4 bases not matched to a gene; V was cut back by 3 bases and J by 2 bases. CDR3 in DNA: TGTGCCAGCAGTTTGGGGCAGGGGGGCAATCAGCCCCAGCATTTT. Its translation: CASSLGQGGNQPQHF.

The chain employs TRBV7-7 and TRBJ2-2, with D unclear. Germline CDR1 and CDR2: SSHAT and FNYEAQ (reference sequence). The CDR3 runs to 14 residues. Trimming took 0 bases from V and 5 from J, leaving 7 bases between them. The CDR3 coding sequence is TGTGCCAGCAGCTTAGCGTTGGGGACCGGGGAGCTGTTTTTT. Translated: CASSLALGTGELFF.